The rows below give T cell receptor beta chains drawn from one sample of a study of post-analysis software for immune sequencing data. TCRdb used MiXCR to reprocess the PCR reads, holding one entry per CDR3 protein. The sample records fewer than 550,000 distinct CDR3 sequences, roughly 34% being singletons. Sequenced input: blood. All receptors derive from a girl younger than 18 with multiple sclerosis. Both conserved end residues are part of each CDR3. D genes are given only for firm matches. A row's size may be missing; if present it is once, few, many or a size class.

j_call v_call d_call clone_size cdr3_aa cdr3_nt
TRBJ2-3 TRBV20-1 TRBD1 - CSAVGTGIIDTQYF TGCAGTGCTGTAGGGACAGGGATAATAGATACGCAGTATTTT
TRBJ2-3 TRBV29-1 TRBD1 few CSVEGAVRTDTQYF TGCAGCGTAGAGGGGGCCGTTCGCACAGATACGCAGTATTTT
TRBJ1-1 TRBV29-1 - - CSACDGQGPSTNTEAFF TGCAGCGCCTGCGATGGGCAGGGGCCCTCCACGAACACTGAAGCTTTCTTT
TRBJ2-3 TRBV5-6 TRBD2 - CASSYKGRGALGDTQYF TGTGCCAGCAGCTATAAGGGGCGGGGGGCCCTCGGCGATACGCAGTATTTT
TRBJ1-2 TRBV12-3/TRBV12-4 - - CASSLGGNFYGYTF TGTGCCAGCAGTTTAGGAGGGAACTTCTATGGCTACACCTTC
TRBJ2-3 TRBV15 - few CATSRGRPQGDTQYF TGTGCCACCAGCAGGGGACGGCCGCAGGGAGATACGCAGTATTTT
TRBJ2-1 TRBV15 - few CATSTGGGSYNEQFF TGTGCCACCAGCACAGGGGGGGGCTCCTACAATGAGCAGTTCTTC
TRBJ2-5 TRBV11-2 - many CASSLWRGETQYF TGTGCCAGCAGCTTATGGCGGGGAGAGACCCAGTACTTC
TRBJ2-2 TRBV5-6 TRBD2 - CASSLRGGMSTGELFF TGTGCCAGCAGCTTGAGGGGAGGGATGAGCACCGGGGAGCTGTTTTTT
TRBJ1-2 TRBV29-1 TRBD1 few CSVDPVGQGVYGYTF TGCAGCGTTGACCCCGTGGGACAGGGGGTCTATGGCTACACCTTC
TRBJ2-1 TRBV20-1 TRBD2 - CSARDISGGYNEQFF TGCAGTGCTAGAGATATAAGCGGGGGTTACAATGAGCAGTTCTTC
TRBJ2-5 TRBV28 - - CASSLSAGIQETQYF TGTGCCAGCAGTTTATCCGCCGGGATTCAAGAGACCCAGTACTTC
TRBJ1-1 TRBV5-6 - - CASSLDKWNTEAFF TGTGCCAGCAGCTTGGACAAGTGGAACACTGAAGCTTTCTTT
TRBJ2-3 TRBV7-3 - many CASSLMGGSTDTQYF TGTGCCAGCAGCTTAATGGGTGGGAGTACAGATACGCAGTATTTT
TRBJ2-5 TRBV7-8 - - CASSHRNRQETQYF TGTGCCAGCAGCCATCGGAACCGCCAAGAGACCCAGTACTTC
TRBJ1-6 TRBV6-1 TRBD1 - CASRRFPTGLLLSPLHF TGTGCCAGCAGACGCTTCCCGACAGGGCTGCTACTTTCACCCCTCCACTTT